This T cell receptor beta chain was obtained from a study of cytomegalovirus exposure and HLA in healthy donors. Study-wide context: Under 85% of around 390 genotyped donors fell in the Caucasian-associated ancestry cluster.

This clone was detected a few times. Its antigen is not identified. PCR used 60 Vbeta primers and 13 Jbeta primers. Measured with immunoSEQ multiplex PCR; TCRdb has only the in-frame clones, and not every one. The table has tens of thousands of clones, roughly 63% seen once. Study-wide findings and caveats: Usually a TCR sequence was rare, but some public TCRs were found in many donors.

Looked up from germline, CDR1 is MDHEN and CDR2 is SYDVKM. After removal of 10 bases from V and 2 bases from J, the junction contained 7 bases not matched to a gene. The CDR3 sequence is 13 residues long. This chain uses TRBV28 with TRBJ1-2; 7 positions agree with TRBD1. The sequence came from a boy aged 5-17 years in good health and CMV-seropositive. Sequenced: PBMCs. CDR3 protein: CATQTGFNYGYTF. The CDR3 DNA reads as TGTGCCACTCAGACAGGGTTCAACTATGGCTACACCTTC.